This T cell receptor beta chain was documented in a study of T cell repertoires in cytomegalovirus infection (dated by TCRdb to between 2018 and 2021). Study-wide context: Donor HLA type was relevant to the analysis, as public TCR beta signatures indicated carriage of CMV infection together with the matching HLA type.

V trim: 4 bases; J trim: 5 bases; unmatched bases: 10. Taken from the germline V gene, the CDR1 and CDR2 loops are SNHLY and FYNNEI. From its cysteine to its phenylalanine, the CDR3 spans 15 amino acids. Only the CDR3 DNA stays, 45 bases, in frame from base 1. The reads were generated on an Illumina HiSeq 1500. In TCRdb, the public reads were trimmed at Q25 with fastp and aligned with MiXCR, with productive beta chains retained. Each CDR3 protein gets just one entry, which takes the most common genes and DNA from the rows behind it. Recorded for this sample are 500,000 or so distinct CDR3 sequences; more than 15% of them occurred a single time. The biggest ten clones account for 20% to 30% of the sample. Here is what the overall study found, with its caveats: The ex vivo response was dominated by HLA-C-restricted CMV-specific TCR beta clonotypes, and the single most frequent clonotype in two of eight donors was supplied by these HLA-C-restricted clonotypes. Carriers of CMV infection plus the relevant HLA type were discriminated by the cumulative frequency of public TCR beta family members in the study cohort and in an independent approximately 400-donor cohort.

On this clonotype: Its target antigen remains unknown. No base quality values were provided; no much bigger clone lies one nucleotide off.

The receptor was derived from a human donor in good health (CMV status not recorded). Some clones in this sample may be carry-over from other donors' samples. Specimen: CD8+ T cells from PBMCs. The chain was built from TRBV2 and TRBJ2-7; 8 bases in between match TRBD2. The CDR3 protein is CASSVGPSGFDEQYF. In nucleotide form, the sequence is TGTGCCAGCAGTGTAGGGCCTAGCGGGTTCGACGAGCAGTACTTC.